Reported below is one T cell receptor (beta chain). The antigen is not known. With V trimmed by 3 bases and J by 7 bases, 4 bases remained unmatched. In germline, CDR1 is SGHNT, CDR2 YYREEE (reference sequence). The CDR3 is 15 amino acids. The data belong to a study of PD-1 blockade in mismatch repair-deficient tumors. The wider study: Enrolled about 2012-2016, patients had progressing, pretreated mismatch repair-deficient cancers of around twelve types.

Mismatch repair deficiency was confirmed in all patients, by PCR or immunohistochemistry. TCRs were sequenced from a few patients responding to pembrolizumab. The method was immunoSEQ multiplex PCR; TCRdb's version includes in-frame clones alone and lacks a portion of them. Counted here are some 130,000 clones, roughly 90% occurring once; the ten biggest clones make up roughly 10%. General study findings and limits: After pembrolizumab, tumor-resident clones rose rapidly, then generally contracted before radiologic responses.

V is TRBV5-4 and J is TRBJ2-1; 13 bases fit TRBD2. This sequence was found in an adult with mismatch repair-deficient cancer. The input for sequencing was peripheral blood, taken 70 to 72 weeks after starting pembrolizumab. Here the CDR3 DNA reads TGTGCCAGCAGCTCGGAGGGACTAGCGGGAAATGAGCAGTTCTTC. It translates to CASSSEGLAGNEQFF.